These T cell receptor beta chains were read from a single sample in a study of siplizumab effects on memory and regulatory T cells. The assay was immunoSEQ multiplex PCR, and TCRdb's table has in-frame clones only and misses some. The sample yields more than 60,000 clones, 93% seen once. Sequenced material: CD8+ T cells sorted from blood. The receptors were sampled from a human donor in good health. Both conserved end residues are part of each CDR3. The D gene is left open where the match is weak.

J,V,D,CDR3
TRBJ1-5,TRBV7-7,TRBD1,CASRGRTGESNQPQHF
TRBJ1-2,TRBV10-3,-,CAISNTIDPGVAGYTF
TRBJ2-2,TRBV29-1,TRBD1,CSVRDRGNTGELFF
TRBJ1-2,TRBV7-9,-,CASSLDDTGLVYGYTF
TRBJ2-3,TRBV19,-,CASSIAADTQYF
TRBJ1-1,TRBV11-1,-,CASSLYLGMEAFF
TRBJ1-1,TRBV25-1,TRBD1,CASSVTGGVYPTEAFF
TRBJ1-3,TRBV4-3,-,CASSQDPGDSGNTIYF
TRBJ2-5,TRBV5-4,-,CASSWRGQQETQYF
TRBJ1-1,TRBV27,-,CASSSSDGWTEAFF
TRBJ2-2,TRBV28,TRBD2,CASSRLAENTGELFF
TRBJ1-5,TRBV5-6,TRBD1,CASSSQQGGQQPQHF
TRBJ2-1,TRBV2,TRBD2,CASSEAGELAASYNEQFF
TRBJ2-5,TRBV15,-,CATSSMTDYQETQYF
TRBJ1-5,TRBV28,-,CASRPQGNNQPQHF
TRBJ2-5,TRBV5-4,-,CASSLWALGGEETQYF
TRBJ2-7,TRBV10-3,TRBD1,CAIGKDRGDYEQYF
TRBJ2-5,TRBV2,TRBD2,CASITIAGGLETQYF
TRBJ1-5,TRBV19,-,CASSWDLGQHF
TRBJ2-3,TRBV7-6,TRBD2,CASSLATSGDLSNDPDTQYF
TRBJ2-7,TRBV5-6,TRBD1,CASSLYGDRAYEQYF
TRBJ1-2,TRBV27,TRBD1,CASSWGTGSPGYTF
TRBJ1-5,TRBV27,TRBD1,CASSSNRGWNQPQHF
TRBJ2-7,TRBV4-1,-,CASSQVAGPPYEQYF
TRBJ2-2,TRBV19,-,CASSIGVGTGELFF
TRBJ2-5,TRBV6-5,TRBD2,CASSYSGGSQETQYF
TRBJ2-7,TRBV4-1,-,CASSHGPGGHEQYF
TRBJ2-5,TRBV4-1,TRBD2,CASSQGTSGGDQETQYF
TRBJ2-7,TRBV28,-,CASSRGTSYEQYF
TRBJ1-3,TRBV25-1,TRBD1,CASSWQGAQDGNTIYF
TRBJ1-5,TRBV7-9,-,CASSWGDLNQPQHF
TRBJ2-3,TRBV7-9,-,CASRGATDTQYF